This T cell receptor (beta chain) was profiled in a study of blood T cell repertoires in COVID-19. About the study: The study drew acute and convalescent COVID-19 samples from the United States, Italy and Spain. T cells, B-cell-depleted T cells, or PBMCs supplied cDNA or gDNA.

Per the authors' pipeline: Estimates of nucleated cell counts were drawn from the amplification of reference gene primers. TCRdb's table, derived via immunoSEQ multiplex PCR, lists solely in-frame clones and lacks some. The V and J calls and clone size are taken from that table; D and trimming were inferred from the DNA. The table has about 220,000 clones, 65% to 85% seen once. J gave up 0 bases and V 6 bases, and 14 bases lay outside the gene matches. The CDR3 length is 19 residues. Germline V lookup: CDR1 SGHAT, CDR2 FQNNGV. V is TRBV11-2 and J is TRBJ2-6, with 7 bases identical to TRBD1. The TCR comes from a human donor in a cohort sampled during active COVID-19. Sequenced input: peripheral blood. CDR3 bases: TGTGCCAGCAGGAATTACAGGGGAAAAATCCTCTCTGGGGCCAACGTCCTGACTTTC. This encodes CASRNYRGKILSGANVLTF. Full variable domain (rest looked up from reference TRBV11-2 and TRBJ2-6): EAGVAQSPRYKIIEKRQSVAFWCNPISGHATLYWYQQILGQGPKLLIQFQNNGVVDDSQLPKDRFSAERLKGVDSTLKIQPAKLEDSAVYLCASRNYRGKILSGANVLTFGAGSRLTVL.